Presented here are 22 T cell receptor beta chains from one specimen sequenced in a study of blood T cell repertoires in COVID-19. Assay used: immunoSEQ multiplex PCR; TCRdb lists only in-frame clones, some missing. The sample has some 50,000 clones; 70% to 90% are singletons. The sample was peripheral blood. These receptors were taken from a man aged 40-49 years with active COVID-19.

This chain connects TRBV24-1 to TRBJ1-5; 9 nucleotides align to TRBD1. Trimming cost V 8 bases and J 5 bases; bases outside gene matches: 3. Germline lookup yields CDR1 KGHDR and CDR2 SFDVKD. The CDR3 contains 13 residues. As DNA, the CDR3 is TGTGCCACCAATGACAGGGGGGATCAGCCCCAGCATTTT. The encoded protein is CATNDRGDQPQHF.

CDR3 region: CASSLQGHSTDTQYF. CDR3 sequence (DNA): TGTGCCAGCAGCCTACAGGGCCATAGCACAGATACGCAGTATTTT. The chain links TRBV6-5 to TRBJ2-3; the D gene is possibly TRBD1 (6 bases). The CDR3 is 15 residues long. V was shortened by 6 bases and J by 0 bases, with 13 bases between the two germline ends. Per germline, CDR1 MNHEY and CDR2 SVGAGI.

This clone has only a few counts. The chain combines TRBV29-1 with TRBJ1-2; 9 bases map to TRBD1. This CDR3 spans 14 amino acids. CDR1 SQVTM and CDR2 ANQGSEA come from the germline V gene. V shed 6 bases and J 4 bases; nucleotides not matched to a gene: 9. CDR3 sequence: CSVVQGALSYGYTF. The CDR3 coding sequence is TGCAGCGTCGTACAGGGGGCGCTTAGCTATGGCTACACCTTC.

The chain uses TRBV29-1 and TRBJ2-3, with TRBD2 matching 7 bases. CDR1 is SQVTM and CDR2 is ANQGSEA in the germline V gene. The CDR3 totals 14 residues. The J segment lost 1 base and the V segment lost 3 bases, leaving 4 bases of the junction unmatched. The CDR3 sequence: CSVDGLAGTDTQYF. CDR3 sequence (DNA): TGCAGCGTTGACGGGCTAGCGGGCACAGATACGCAGTATTTT.

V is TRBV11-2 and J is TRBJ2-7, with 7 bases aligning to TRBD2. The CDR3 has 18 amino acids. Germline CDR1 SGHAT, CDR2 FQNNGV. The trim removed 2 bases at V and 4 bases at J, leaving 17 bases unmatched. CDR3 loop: CASSLKFSSPSGGYEQYF. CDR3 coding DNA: TGTGCCAGCAGCTTAAAATTCTCCTCTCCTAGCGGAGGGTACGAGCAGTACTTC.

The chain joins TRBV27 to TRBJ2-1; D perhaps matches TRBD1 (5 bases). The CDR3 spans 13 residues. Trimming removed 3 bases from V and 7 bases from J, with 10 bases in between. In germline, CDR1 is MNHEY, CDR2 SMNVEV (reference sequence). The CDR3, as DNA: TGTGCCAGCAGTTTGGGGCCCATAAATGAGCAGTTCTTC. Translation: CASSLGPINEQFF.

The CDR3 sequence: CASSRPPLQQEQFF. The CDR3 DNA follows: TGTGCCAGCAGCCGTCCCCCTCTTCAACAGGAGCAGTTCTTC. The V gene is TRBV28, the J gene TRBJ2-1, with D hard to call. This CDR3 region has 14 residues. Per the germline V gene, CDR1 is MDHEN and CDR2 is SYDVKM. Trimming cost V 6 bases and J 10 bases, with 19 bases left between them.

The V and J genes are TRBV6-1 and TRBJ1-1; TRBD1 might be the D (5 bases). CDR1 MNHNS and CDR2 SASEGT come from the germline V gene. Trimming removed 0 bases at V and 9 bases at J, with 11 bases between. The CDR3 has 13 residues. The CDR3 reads CASSEAGGLKAFF. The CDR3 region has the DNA TGTGCCAGCAGTGAAGCCGGGGGACTAAAAGCTTTCTTT.

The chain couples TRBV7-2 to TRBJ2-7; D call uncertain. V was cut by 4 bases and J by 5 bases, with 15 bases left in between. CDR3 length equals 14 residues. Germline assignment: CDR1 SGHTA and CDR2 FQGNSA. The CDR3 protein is CASSWAASWDEQYF. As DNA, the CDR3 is TGTGCCAGCAGCTGGGCCGCCTCCTGGGACGAGCAGTACTTC.

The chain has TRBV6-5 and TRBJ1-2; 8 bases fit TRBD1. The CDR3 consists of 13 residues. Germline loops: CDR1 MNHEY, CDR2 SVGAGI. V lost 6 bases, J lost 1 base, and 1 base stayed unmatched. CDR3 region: CASSDRGNYGYTF. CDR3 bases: TGTGCCAGCAGCGACAGGGGTAACTATGGCTACACCTTC.

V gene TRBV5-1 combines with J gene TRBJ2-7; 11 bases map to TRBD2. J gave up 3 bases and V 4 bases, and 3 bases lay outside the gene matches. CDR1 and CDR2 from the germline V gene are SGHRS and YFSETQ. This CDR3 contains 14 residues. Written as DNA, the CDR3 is TGCGCCAGCAGCATCGGGACTAGCGGCTACGAGCAGTACTTC. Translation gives CASSIGTSGYEQYF.

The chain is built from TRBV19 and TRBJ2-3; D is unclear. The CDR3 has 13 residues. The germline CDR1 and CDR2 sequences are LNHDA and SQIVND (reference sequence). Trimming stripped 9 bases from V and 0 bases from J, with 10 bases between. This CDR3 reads CASKALSTDTQYF. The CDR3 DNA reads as TGTGCCAGCAAAGCGTTGAGCACAGATACGCAGTATTTT.

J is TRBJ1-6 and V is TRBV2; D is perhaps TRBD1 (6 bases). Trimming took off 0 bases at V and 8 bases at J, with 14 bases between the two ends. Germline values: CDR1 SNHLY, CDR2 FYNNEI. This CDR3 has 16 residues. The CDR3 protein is CASSEALNRVDSPLHF. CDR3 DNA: TGTGCCAGCAGTGAAGCGCTAAACAGGGTTGATTCACCCCTCCACTTT. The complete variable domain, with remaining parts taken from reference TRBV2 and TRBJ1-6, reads EPEVTQTPSHQVTQMGQEVILRCVPISNHLYFYWYRQILGQKVEFLVSFYNNEISEKSEIFDDQFSVERPDGSNFTLKIRSTKLEDSAMYFCASSEALNRVDSPLHFGNGTRLTVT.

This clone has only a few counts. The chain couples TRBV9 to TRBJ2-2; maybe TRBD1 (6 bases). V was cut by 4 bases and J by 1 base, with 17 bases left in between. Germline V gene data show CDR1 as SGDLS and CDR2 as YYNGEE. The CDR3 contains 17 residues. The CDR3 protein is CASSRRPNRVNTGELFF. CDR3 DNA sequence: TGTGCCAGCAGCCGCCGACCGAACAGGGTGAACACCGGGGAGCTGTTTTTT.

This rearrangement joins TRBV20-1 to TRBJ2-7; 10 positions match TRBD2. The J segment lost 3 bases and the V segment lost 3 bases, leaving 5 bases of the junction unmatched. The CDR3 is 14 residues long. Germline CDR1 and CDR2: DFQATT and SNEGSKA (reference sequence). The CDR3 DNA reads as TGCAGTGCTAGTCGGACTAGCGGAAACTACGAGCAGTACTTC. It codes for CSASRTSGNYEQYF.

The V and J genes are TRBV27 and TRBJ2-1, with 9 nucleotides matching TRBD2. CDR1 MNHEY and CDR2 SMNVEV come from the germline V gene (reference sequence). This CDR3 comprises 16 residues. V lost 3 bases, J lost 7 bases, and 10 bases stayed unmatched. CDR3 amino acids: CASSLMSGLASNEQFF. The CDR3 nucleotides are TGTGCCAGCAGTTTGATGTCGGGACTAGCTTCTAATGAGCAGTTCTTC.

The CDR3 DNA follows: TGTGCCACCGGAGGAACCTACGAGCAGTACTTC. Translation: CATGGTYEQYF. The V gene is TRBV28, the J gene TRBJ2-7; D may be TRBD2 (5 bases). This CDR3 region has 11 residues. Trimming took 10 bases from V and 2 from J, leaving 9 bases between them. Germline CDR1 and CDR2: MDHEN and SYDVKM.

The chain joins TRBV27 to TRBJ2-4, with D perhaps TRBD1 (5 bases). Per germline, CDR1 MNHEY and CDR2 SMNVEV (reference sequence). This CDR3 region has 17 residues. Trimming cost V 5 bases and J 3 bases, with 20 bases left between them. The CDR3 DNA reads TGTGCCAGCAGTCTAATCCCGCTCAGGGATGGCAAAAACATTCAGTACTTC. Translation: CASSLIPLRDGKNIQYF.

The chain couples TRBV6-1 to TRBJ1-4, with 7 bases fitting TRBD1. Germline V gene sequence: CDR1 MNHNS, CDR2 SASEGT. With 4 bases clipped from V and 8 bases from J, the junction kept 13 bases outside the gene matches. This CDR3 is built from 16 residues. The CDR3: CASSVYQQGIGEKLFF. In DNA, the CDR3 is TGTGCCAGCAGTGTTTACCAACAGGGGATTGGAGAAAAACTGTTTTTT.

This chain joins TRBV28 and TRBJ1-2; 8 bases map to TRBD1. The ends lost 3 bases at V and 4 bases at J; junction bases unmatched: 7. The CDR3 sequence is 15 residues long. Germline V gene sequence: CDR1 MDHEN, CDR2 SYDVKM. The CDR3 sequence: CASSFYRDRSYGYTF. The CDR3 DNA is TGTGCCAGCAGTTTCTATCGGGACAGGAGCTATGGCTACACCTTC.

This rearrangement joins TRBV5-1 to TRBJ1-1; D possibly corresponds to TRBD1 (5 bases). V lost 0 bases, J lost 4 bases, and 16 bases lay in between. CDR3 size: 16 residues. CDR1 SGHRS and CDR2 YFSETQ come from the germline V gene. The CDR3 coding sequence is TGCGCCAGCAGCTTGGGGCCGGGGGATGAGGGCACTGAAGCTTTCTTT. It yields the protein CASSLGPGDEGTEAFF.

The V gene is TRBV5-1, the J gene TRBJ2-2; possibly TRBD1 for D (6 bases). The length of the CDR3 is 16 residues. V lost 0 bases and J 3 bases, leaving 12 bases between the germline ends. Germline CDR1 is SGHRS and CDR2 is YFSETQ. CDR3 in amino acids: CASSLGLQGHTGELFF. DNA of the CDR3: TGCGCCAGCAGCTTGGGCCTACAGGGTCACACCGGGGAGCTGTTTTTT.